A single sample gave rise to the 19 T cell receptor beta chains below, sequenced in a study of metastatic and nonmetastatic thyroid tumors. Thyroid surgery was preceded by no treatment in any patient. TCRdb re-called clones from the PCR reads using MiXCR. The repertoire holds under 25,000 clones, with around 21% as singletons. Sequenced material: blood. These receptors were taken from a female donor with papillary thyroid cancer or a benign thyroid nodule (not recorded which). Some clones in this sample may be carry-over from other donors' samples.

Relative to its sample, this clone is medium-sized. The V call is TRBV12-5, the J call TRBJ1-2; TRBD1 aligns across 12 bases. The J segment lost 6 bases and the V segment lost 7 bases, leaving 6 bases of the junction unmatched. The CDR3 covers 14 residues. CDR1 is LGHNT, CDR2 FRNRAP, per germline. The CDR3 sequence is CASDPGTGGNGYTF. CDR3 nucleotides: TGTGCTAGTGATCCCGGGACAGGGGGCAATGGCTACACCTTC. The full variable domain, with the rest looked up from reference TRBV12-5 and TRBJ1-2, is DARVTQTPRHKVTEMGQEVTMRCQPILGHNTVFWYRQTMMQGLELLAYFRNRAPLDDSGMPKDRFSAEMPDATLATLKIQPSEPRDSAVYFCASDPGTGGNGYTFGSGTRLTVV.

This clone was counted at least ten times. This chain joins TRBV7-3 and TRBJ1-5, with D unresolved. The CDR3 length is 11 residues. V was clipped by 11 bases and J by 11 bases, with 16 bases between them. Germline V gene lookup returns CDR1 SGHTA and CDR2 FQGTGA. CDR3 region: CAGQGSRTQHF. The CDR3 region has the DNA TGTGCCGGCCAAGGCTCCCGGACCCAGCATTTT. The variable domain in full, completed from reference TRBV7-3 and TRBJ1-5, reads GAGVSQTPSNKVTEKGKYVELRCDPISGHTALYWYRQSLGQGPEFLIYFQGTGAADDSGLPNDRFFAVRPEGSVSTLKIQRTERGDSAVYLCAGQGSRTQHFGDGTRLSIL.

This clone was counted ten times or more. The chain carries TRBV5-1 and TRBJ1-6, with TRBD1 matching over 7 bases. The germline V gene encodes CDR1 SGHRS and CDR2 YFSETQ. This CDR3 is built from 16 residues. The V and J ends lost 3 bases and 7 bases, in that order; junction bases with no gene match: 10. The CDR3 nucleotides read TGCGCCAGCAGCTCCTACGACAGGGCGGGCAATTCACCCCTCCACTTT. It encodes CASSSYDRAGNSPLHF.

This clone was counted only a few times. This chain's CDR3 is CASGPAVSDGRTNQPQHF. For the CDR3, the DNA is TGTGCCAGCGGCCCAGCGGTCAGTGACGGACGGACCAATCAGCCCCAGCATTTT. This sequence joins TRBV28 and TRBJ1-5; D is unclear. CDR1 MDHEN and CDR2 SYDVKM come from the germline V gene. V was clipped by 8 bases and J by 3 bases, with 26 bases between them. The CDR3 has 18 amino acids.

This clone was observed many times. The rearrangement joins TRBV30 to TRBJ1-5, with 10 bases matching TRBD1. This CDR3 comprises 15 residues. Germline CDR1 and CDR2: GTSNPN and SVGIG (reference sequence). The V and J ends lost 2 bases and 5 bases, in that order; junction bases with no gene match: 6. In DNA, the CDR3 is TGTGCCTGGAGTTCGGGACAGGGGCTTTATCAGCCCCAGCATTTT. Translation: CAWSSGQGLYQPQHF.

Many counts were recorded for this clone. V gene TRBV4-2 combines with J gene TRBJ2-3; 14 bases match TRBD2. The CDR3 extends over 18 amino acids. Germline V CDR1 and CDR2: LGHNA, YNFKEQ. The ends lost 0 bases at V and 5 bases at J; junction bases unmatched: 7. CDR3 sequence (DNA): TGTGCCAGCAGCCAAGAGGCCGGACTAGCGGGAGGTGGAGATACGCAGTATTTT. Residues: CASSQEAGLAGGGDTQYF.

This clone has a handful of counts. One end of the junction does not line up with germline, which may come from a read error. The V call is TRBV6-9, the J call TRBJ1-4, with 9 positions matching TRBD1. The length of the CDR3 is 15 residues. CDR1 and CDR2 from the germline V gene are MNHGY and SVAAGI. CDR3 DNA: TGCGCCAGCACCGGGACAGGGCCAAGGAGTGAAAAACTGTTTTTT. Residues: CASTGTGPRSEKLFF.

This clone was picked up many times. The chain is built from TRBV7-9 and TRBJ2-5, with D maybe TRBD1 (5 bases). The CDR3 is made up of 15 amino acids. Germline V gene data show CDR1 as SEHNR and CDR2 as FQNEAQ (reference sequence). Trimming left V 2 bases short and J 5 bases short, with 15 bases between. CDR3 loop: CASSLYLVGLETQYF. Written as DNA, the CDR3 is TGTGCCAGCAGCTTATATCTGGTGGGGCTGGAGACCCAGTACTTC.

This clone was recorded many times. In DNA, the CDR3 is TGTGCCAGCAGTAAACACCTGGGACTAGCGGGAGTCGGGGAGCAGTACTTC. Translation: CASSKHLGLAGVGEQYF. The chain employs TRBV27 and TRBJ2-7, with 14 bases fitting TRBD2. V shed 5 bases and J 7 bases; nucleotides not matched to a gene: 13. CDR3 length: 17 amino acids. The germline V gene has CDR1 MNHEY and CDR2 SMNVEV (reference sequence).

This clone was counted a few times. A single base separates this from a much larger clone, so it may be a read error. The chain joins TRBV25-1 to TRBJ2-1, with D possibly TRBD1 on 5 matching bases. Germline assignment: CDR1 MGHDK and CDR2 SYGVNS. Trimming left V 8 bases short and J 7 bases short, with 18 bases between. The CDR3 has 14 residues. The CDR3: CASGGGAARNEQFF. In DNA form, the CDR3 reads TGTGCCAGCGGTGGTGGGGCGGCAAGGAATGAGCAGTTCTTC.

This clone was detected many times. CDR3 amino acids: CSAREGSDTEAFF. Here the CDR3 DNA reads TGCAGTGCTAGAGAAGGCAGCGACACTGAAGCTTTCTTT. The rearrangement joins TRBV20-1 to TRBJ1-1; unclear D gene. The V end was cut by 0 bases, the J end by 3 bases, with 8 bases between. This CDR3 is 13 amino acids long. Germline CDR1 reads DFQATT; CDR2 reads SNEGSKA (reference sequence).

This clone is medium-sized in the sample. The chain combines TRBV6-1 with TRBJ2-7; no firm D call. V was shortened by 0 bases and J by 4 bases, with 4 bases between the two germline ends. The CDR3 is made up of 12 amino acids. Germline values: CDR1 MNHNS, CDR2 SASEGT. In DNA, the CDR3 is TGTGCCAGCAGTGAAGCGGGATACGAGCAGTACTTC. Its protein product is CASSEAGYEQYF.

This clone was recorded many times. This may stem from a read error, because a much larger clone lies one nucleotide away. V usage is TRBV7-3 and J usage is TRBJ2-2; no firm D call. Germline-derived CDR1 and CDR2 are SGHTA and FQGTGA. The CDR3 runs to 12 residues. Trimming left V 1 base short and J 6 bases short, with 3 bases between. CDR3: CASSLKPGELFF. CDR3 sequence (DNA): TGTGCCAGCAGCTTAAAGCCCGGGGAGCTGTTTTTT.

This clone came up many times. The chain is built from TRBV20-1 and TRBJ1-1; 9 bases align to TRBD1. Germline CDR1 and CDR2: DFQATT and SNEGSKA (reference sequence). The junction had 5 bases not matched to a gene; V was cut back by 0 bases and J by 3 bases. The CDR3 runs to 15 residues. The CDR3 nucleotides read TGCAGTGCTAGAGATCCCAGGACAGGGGACACTGAAGCTTTCTTT. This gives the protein CSARDPRTGDTEAFF.

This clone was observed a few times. This chain's CDR3 is CASSEHGSTDTQYF. In nucleotides, the CDR3 is TGTGCCAGCAGTGAACATGGGAGCACAGATACGCAGTATTTT. V gene TRBV25-1 combines with J gene TRBJ2-3; no clear D gene. The CDR3 length is 14 residues. Germline loops: CDR1 MGHDK, CDR2 SYGVNS. V was clipped by 2 bases and J by 0 bases, with 6 bases between them.

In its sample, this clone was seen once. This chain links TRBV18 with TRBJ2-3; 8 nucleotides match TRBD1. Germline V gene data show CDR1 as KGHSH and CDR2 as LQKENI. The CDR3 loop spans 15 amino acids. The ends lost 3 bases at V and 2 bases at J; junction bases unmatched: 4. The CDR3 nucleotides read TGTGCCAGCTCACCCAGGGGGCGGACCACAGATACGCAGTATTTT. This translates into CASSPRGRTTDTQYF.

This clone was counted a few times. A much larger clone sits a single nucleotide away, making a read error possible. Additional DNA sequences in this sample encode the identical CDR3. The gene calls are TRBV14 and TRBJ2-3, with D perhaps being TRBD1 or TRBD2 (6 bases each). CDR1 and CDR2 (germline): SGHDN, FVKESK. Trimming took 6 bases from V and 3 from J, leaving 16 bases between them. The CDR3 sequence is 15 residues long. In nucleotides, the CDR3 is TGTGCCAGCAGACAGACTAGTGGGACAACAGATACGCAGTATTTT. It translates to CASRQTSGTTDTQYF.

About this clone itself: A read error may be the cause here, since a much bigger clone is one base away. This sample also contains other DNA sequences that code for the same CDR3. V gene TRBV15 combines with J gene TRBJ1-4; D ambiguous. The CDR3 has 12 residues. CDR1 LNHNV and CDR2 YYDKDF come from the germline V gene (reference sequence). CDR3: CATSRPNEKLLF. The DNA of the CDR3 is TGTGCCACAAGCAGACCCAATGAAAAACTGCTTTTT.

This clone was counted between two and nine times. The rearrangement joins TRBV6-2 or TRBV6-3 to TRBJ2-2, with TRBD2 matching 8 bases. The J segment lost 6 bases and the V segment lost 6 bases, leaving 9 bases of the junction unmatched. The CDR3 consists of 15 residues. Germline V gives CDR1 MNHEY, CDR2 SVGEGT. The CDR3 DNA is TGTGCCAGCAGCTTGGGACTAGTACAATCCGGGGAGCTGTTTTTT. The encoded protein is CASSLGLVQSGELFF.